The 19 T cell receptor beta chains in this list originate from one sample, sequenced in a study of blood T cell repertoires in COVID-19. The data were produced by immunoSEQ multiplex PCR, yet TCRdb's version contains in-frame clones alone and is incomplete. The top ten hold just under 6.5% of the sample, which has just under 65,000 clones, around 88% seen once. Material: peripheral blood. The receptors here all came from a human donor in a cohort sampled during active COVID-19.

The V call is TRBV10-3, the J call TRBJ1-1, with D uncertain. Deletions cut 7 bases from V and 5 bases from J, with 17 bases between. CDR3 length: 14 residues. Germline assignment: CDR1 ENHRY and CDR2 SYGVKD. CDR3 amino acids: CAITERNSGTEAFF. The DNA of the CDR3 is TGTGCCATCACCGAAAGGAATAGCGGAACTGAAGCTTTCTTT.

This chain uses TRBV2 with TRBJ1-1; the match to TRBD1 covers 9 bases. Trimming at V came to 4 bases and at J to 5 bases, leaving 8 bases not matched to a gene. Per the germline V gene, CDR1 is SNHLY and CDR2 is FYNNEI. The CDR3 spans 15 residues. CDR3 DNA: TGTGCCAGCAGTGGGGACAGGGTCAAGGGGACTGAAGCTTTCTTT. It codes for CASSGDRVKGTEAFF.

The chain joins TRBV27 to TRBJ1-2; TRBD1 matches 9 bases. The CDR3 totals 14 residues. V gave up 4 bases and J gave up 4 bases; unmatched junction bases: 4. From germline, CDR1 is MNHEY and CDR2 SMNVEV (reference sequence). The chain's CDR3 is CASSSGTGLYGYTF. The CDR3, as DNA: TGTGCCAGCAGTTCCGGGACAGGGCTCTATGGCTACACCTTC.

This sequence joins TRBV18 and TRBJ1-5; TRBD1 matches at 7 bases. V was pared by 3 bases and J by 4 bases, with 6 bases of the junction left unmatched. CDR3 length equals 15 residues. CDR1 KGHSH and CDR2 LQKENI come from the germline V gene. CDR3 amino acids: CASSPGTAGNQPQHF. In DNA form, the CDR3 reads TGTGCCAGCTCACCCGGGACAGCTGGGAATCAGCCCCAGCATTTT.

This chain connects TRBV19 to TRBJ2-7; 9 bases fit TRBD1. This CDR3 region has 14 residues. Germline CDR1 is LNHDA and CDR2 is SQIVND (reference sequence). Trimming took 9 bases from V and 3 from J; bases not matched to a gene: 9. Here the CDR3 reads CASHRDRAFYEQYF. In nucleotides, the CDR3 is TGTGCCAGCCACCGGGACAGGGCTTTCTACGAGCAGTACTTC.

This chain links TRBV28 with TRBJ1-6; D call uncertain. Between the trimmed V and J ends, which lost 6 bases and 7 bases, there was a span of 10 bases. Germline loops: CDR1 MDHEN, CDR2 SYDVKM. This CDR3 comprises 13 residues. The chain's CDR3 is CASRAELNSPLHF. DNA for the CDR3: TGTGCCAGCAGGGCAGAATTGAATTCACCCCTCCACTTT.

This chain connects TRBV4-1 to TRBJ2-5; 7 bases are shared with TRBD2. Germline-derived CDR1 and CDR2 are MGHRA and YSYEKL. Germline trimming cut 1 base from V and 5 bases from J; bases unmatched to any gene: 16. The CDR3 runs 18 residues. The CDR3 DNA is TGCGCCAGCAGCCAAGTCGGGCCGGGAGGCCCCCGGGTTGAGACCCAGTACTTC. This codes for CASSQVGPGGPRVETQYF.

The CDR3 spells CASGLDYSPLHF. CDR3 bases: TGTGCTAGTGGTTTGGACTATTCACCCCTCCACTTT. J is TRBJ1-6 and V is TRBV12-5; D call uncertain. The germline V gene encodes CDR1 LGHNT and CDR2 FRNRAP. CDR3 length: 12 residues. With 1 base removed from V and 8 bases from J, the gap between germline ends came to 3 bases. Based on the CDR3 plus reference TRBV12-5 and TRBJ1-6, the full variable domain is DARVTQTPRHKVTEMGQEVTMRCQPILGHNTVFWYRQTMMQGLELLAYFRNRAPLDDSGMPKDRFSAEMPDATLATLKIQPSEPRDSAVYFCASGLDYSPLHFGNGTRLTVT.

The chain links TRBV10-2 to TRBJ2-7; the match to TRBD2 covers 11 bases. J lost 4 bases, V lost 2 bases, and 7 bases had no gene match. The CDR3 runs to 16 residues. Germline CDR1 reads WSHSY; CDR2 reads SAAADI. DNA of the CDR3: TGCGCCAGCAGTGAGGACACCGGGACTAGCGGTTACGAGCAGTACTTC. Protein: CASSEDTGTSGYEQYF.

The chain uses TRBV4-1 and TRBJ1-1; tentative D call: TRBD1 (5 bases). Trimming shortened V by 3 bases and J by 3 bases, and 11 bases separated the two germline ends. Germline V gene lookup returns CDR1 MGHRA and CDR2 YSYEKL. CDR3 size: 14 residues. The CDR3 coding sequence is TGCGCCAGCAGCCAGGTCGACAGCTACACTGAAGCTTTCTTT. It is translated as CASSQVDSYTEAFF.

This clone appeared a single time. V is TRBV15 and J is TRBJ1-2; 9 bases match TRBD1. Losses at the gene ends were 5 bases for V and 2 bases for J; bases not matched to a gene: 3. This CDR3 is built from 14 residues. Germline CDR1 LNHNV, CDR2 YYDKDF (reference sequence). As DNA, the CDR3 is TGTGCCACCAGCGAAGGGACAGGGAACTATGGCTACACCTTC. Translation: CATSEGTGNYGYTF.

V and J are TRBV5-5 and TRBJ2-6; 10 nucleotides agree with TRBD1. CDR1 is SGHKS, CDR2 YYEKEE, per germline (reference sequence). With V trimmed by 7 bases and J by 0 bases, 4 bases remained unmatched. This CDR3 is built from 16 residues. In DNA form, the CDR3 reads TGTGCCAGCGTGACAGGGGGCGCCTCTGGGGCCAACGTCCTGACTTTC. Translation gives CASVTGGASGANVLTF.

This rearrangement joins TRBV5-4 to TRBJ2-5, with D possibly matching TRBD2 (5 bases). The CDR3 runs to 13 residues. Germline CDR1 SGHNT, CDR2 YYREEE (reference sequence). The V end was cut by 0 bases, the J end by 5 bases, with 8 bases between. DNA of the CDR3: TGTGCCAGCAGCTTGGCCTCGGGGGAGACCCAGTACTTC. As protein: CASSLASGETQYF.

CDR3 in amino acids: CASSLYRDKGSGNIQYF. The CDR3, as DNA: TGCGCCAGCAGCTTATACCGGGACAAAGGTTCCGGGAACATTCAGTACTTC. The chain joins TRBV5-1 to TRBJ2-4, with TRBD1 as a possible D gene (6 bases). The V gene's germline CDR1 is SGHRS and CDR2 YFSETQ. Trimming removed 2 bases at V and 7 bases at J, with 22 bases between. This CDR3 has 17 amino acids. The whole variable domain, remainder taken from reference TRBV5-1 and TRBJ2-4, is KAGVTQTPRYLIKTRGQQVTLSCSPISGHRSVSWYQQTPGQGLQFLFEYFSETQRNKGNFPGRFSGRQFSNSRSEMNVSTLELGDSALYLCASSLYRDKGSGNIQYFGAGTRLSVL.

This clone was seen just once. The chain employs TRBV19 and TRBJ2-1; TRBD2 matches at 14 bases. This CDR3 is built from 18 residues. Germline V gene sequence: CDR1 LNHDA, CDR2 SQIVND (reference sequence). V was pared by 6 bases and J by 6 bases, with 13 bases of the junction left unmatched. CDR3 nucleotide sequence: TGTGCCAGTAGCCGTGGACTAGCGGGGGGCCAGGCAATCAATGAGCAGTTCTTC. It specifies CASSRGLAGGQAINEQFF.

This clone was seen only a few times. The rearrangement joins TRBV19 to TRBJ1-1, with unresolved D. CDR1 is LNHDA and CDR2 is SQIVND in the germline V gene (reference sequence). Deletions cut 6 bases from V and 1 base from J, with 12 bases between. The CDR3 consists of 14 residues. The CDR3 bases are TGTGCCAGTAGCGTATTTCCGGGGAACACTGAAGCTTTCTTT. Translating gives CASSVFPGNTEAFF.

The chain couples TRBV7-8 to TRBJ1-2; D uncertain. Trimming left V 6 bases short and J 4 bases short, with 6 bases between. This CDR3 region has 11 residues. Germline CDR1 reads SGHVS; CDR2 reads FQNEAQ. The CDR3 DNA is TGTGCCAGCAGTACCGGCTATGGCTACACCTTC. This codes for CASSTGYGYTF.

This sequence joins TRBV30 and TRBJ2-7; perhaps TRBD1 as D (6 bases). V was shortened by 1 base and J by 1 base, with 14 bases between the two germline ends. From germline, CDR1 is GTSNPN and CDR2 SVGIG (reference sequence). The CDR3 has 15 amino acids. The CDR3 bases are TGTGCCTGGAGTGACAGGGTACGAAGGTCCTACGAGCAGTACTTC. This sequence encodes CAWSDRVRRSYEQYF. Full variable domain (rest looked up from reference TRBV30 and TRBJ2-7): SQTIHQWPATLVQPVGSPLSLECTVEGTSNPNLYWYRQAAGRGLQLLFYSVGIGQISSEVPQNLSASRPQDRQFILSSKKLLLSDSGFYLCAWSDRVRRSYEQYFGPGTRLTVT.

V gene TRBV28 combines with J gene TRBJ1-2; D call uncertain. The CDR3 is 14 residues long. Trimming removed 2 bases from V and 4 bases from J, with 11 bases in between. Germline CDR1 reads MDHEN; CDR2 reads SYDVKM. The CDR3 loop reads CASSLTHSFYGYTF. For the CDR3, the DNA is TGTGCCAGCAGTTTAACTCACAGTTTCTATGGCTACACCTTC.